Listed below are T cell receptor beta chains from one sample, sequenced in a study of long-term antiretroviral therapy in people with HIV. Profiled with immunoSEQ multiplex PCR; TCRdb holds only in-frame clones, not every one. The repertoire holds tens of thousands of clones, approximately 83% seen once, with over 9% in the top ten. This material consisted of unsorted PBMCs, taken 2.7 to 2.8 years after starting antiretroviral therapy. The receptors originated from a man aged 25 to 40 with HIV. CDR3s include the opening cysteine and the closing phenylalanine or tryptophan. A D gene is named only where the DNA matches it firmly. The listing skips clone size in some rows; elsewhere it reads once, few, many or a size class.

d_call: TRBD2
clone_size: .
v_call: TRBV28
j_call: TRBJ2-3
cdr3_aa: CASSLRPGLAGGPGDTQYF
cdr3_nt: TGTGCCAGCAGTTTAAGGCCGGGACTAGCGGGGGGGCCTGGGGATACGCAGTATTTT

d_call: TRBD1
clone_size: .
v_call: TRBV19
j_call: TRBJ1-6
cdr3_aa: CASAPGGGHNSPLHF
cdr3_nt: TGTGCCAGCGCCCCAGGGGGCGGACATAATTCACCCCTCCACTTT

d_call: .
clone_size: .
v_call: TRBV9
j_call: TRBJ2-3
cdr3_aa: CASSVDQVSNTQYF
cdr3_nt: TGTGCCAGCAGCGTAGATCAGGTTTCAAATACGCAGTATTTT

d_call: TRBD1
clone_size: .
v_call: TRBV7-2
j_call: TRBJ2-7
cdr3_aa: CASSPPTGDYEQYF
cdr3_nt: TGTGCCAGCAGCCCGCCGACAGGGGATTACGAGCAGTACTTC

d_call: .
clone_size: .
v_call: TRBV5-1
j_call: TRBJ2-1
cdr3_aa: CASTLGAGEGATQFF
cdr3_nt: TGCGCCAGCACCCTTGGGGCTGGAGAGGGCGCGACGCAGTTCTTC

d_call: .
clone_size: .
v_call: TRBV4-1
j_call: TRBJ1-2
cdr3_aa: CASSQDLGSARPNYGYTF
cdr3_nt: TGCGCCAGCAGCCAAGATCTCGGGAGCGCACGGCCTAACTATGGCTACACCTTC

d_call: TRBD2
clone_size: .
v_call: TRBV9
j_call: TRBJ2-2
cdr3_aa: CASSVAGVAGTITGELFF
cdr3_nt: TGTGCCAGCAGCGTAGCTGGAGTAGCGGGGACCATAACCGGGGAGCTGTTTTTT

d_call: .
clone_size: .
v_call: TRBV27
j_call: TRBJ1-2
cdr3_aa: CASSPDGQGPLYGYTF
cdr3_nt: TGTGCCAGCAGTCCCGACGGGCAGGGCCCCCTCTATGGCTACACCTTC

d_call: .
clone_size: few
v_call: TRBV7-6
j_call: TRBJ2-7
cdr3_aa: CASSLASGRSEQYF
cdr3_nt: TGTGCCAGCAGCTTAGCCAGTGGGAGGAGCGAGCAGTACTTC

d_call: TRBD1
clone_size: .
v_call: TRBV10-3
j_call: TRBJ1-1
cdr3_aa: CAITSGWGQGAGTEAFF
cdr3_nt: TGTGCCATCACCTCGGGGTGGGGACAGGGGGCAGGAACTGAAGCTTTCTTT

d_call: .
clone_size: .
v_call: TRBV30
j_call: TRBJ2-3
cdr3_aa: CAWSVLGNTDTQYF
cdr3_nt: TGTGCCTGGAGTGTACTAGGCAACACAGATACGCAGTATTTT

d_call: TRBD2
clone_size: .
v_call: TRBV7-2
j_call: TRBJ2-1
cdr3_aa: CASSLVGGGASEQFF
cdr3_nt: TGTGCCAGCAGCTTAGTGGGCGGGGGGGCCAGTGAGCAGTTCTTC

d_call: .
clone_size: .
v_call: TRBV7-9
j_call: TRBJ2-2
cdr3_aa: CASSLVSLKRANTGELFF
cdr3_nt: TGTGCCAGCAGCTTAGTCTCCCTGAAGCGGGCGAACACCGGGGAGCTGTTTTTT

d_call: .
clone_size: .
v_call: TRBV28
j_call: TRBJ2-7
cdr3_aa: CASSLVGGFYEQYF
cdr3_nt: TGTGCCAGCAGTTTGGTAGGGGGTTTTTACGAGCAGTACTTC

d_call: TRBD2
clone_size: few
v_call: TRBV28
j_call: TRBJ2-2
cdr3_aa: CASSSYGLAGPGELFF
cdr3_nt: TGTGCCAGCAGTTCCTACGGACTAGCGGGACCCGGGGAGCTGTTTTTT

d_call: .
clone_size: .
v_call: TRBV11-3
j_call: TRBJ2-3
cdr3_aa: CASSLRAVLGTDTQYF
cdr3_nt: TGTGCCAGCAGCTTACGGGCGGTCCTTGGCACAGATACGCAGTATTTT

d_call: .
clone_size: few
v_call: TRBV9
j_call: TRBJ1-6
cdr3_aa: CASSLGGETLHF
cdr3_nt: TGTGCCAGCAGCTTGGGGGGGGAGACCCTCCACTTT

d_call: .
clone_size: .
v_call: TRBV7-2
j_call: TRBJ2-7
cdr3_aa: CASSLRGIGYEQYF
cdr3_nt: TGTGCCAGCAGCTTGAGAGGGATCGGTTACGAGCAGTACTTC

d_call: TRBD1
clone_size: .
v_call: TRBV28
j_call: TRBJ1-5
cdr3_aa: CASSLWHGQGNNQPQHF
cdr3_nt: TGTGCCAGCAGTTTATGGCACGGACAGGGGAACAATCAGCCCCAGCATTTT

d_call: TRBD1
clone_size: .
v_call: TRBV2
j_call: TRBJ1-5
cdr3_aa: CASSLDRFNQPQHF
cdr3_nt: TGTGCCAGCAGTTTGGACAGGTTCAATCAGCCCCAGCATTTT

d_call: .
clone_size: once
v_call: TRBV5-1
j_call: TRBJ2-1
cdr3_aa: CASSRREGLGNEQFF
cdr3_nt: TGCGCCAGCAGCAGGCGAGAGGGTCTTGGGAATGAGCAGTTCTTC

d_call: TRBD1
clone_size: .
v_call: TRBV5-6
j_call: TRBJ1-5
cdr3_aa: CASSLSTGGNQPQHF
cdr3_nt: TGTGCCAGCAGCTTGTCAACAGGGGGAAATCAGCCCCAGCATTTT

d_call: .
clone_size: .
v_call: TRBV7-8
j_call: TRBJ1-4
cdr3_aa: CASSSTGSWEKLFF
cdr3_nt: TGTGCCAGCAGCTCCACAGGGTCTTGGGAAAAACTGTTTTTT

d_call: .
clone_size: once
v_call: TRBV25-1
j_call: TRBJ2-7
cdr3_aa: CASSDSGPHKYEQYF
cdr3_nt: TGTGCCAGCAGTGACTCTGGCCCCCACAAGTACGAGCAGTACTTC

d_call: TRBD1
clone_size: once
v_call: TRBV5-6
j_call: TRBJ2-7
cdr3_aa: CASSLGGRGSYEQYF
cdr3_nt: TGTGCCAGCAGCTTGGGCGGCAGGGGGTCCTACGAGCAGTACTTC

d_call: TRBD1
clone_size: .
v_call: TRBV5-4
j_call: TRBJ1-2
cdr3_aa: CASSWDRGPGYGYTF
cdr3_nt: TGTGCCAGCAGCTGGGACAGGGGGCCAGGGTATGGCTACACCTTC

d_call: .
clone_size: .
v_call: TRBV5-4
j_call: TRBJ2-6
cdr3_aa: CVSRAAGGANVLTF
cdr3_nt: TGTGTCTCCCGTGCCGCCGGGGGGGCCAACGTCCTGACTTTC

d_call: TRBD1
clone_size: .
v_call: TRBV30
j_call: TRBJ1-2
cdr3_aa: CAWSVPRTGNYGYTF
cdr3_nt: TGTGCCTGGAGTGTTCCGAGGACAGGCAACTATGGCTACACCTTC

d_call: .
clone_size: .
v_call: TRBV5-1
j_call: TRBJ2-2
cdr3_aa: CASSLSARGGTGELFF
cdr3_nt: TGCGCCAGCAGCTTATCCGCTAGAGGCGGCACCGGGGAGCTGTTTTTT

d_call: TRBD2
clone_size: .
v_call: TRBV9
j_call: TRBJ2-1
cdr3_aa: CASSPWGSGSSSSYNEQFF
cdr3_nt: TGTGCCAGCAGCCCTTGGGGGAGCGGGAGTTCCAGCTCCTACAATGAGCAGTTCTTC

d_call: .
clone_size: .
v_call: TRBV7-6
j_call: TRBJ2-7
cdr3_aa: CASSLWVGYEQYF
cdr3_nt: TGTGCCAGCAGCTTATGGGTCGGGTACGAGCAGTACTTC

d_call: .
clone_size: .
v_call: TRBV29-1
j_call: TRBJ2-1
cdr3_aa: CSVASGTEQFF
cdr3_nt: TGCAGCGTTGCGTCCGGGACTGAGCAGTTCTTC